The present T cell receptor beta chain was sequenced within a study of naive and memory T cell subsets. General study points: In CD4 and CD8 cells, diversity dropped from naive through EMRA. Naive repertoires, especially CD8, held a few larger clonotypes, possibly memory cells re-expressing CD45RA.

Both TRBC1 and TRBC2 were covered by a beta constant-region primer of two equimolar oligonucleotides. Ligated cDNA was amplified by four rounds of PCR with nested alpha and beta constant-region primers and SP2. TCRdb fed the UMI-ligation and nested PCR reads into MiXCR, producing one record per CDR3 protein. The table has 120,000 to 150,000 distinct CDR3 sequences, about 20% seen once. This clonotype was seen only a few times. As yet, its antigen is unknown. This CDR3 comprises 14 residues. The V end lost 6 bases, the J end lost 10 bases, and 20 bases lay between the germline ends. Germline CDR1 reads SGDLS; CDR2 reads YYNGEE.

The origin of this receptor is a human donor in good health. Specimen: naive CD8+ T cells from blood. The chain joins TRBV9 to TRBJ2-1; D might be TRBD2 (5 bases). CDR3 protein: CASTLDPSLREQFF. The CDR3 DNA is TGTGCCAGCACCCTAGACCCTAGCCTGCGGGAGCAGTTCTTC.